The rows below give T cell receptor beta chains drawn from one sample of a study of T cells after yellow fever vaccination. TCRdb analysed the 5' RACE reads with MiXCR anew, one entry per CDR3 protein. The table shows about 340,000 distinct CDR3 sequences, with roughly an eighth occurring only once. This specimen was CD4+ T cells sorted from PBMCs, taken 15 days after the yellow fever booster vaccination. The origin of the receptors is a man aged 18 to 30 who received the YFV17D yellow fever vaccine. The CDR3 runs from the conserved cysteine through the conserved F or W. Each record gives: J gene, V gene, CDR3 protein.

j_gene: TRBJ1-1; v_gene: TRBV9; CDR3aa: CASSVEALGNTEAFF
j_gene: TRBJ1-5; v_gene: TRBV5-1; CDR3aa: CASSLTGQSNQPQHF
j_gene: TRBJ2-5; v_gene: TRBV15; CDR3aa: CATSRGPGETQYF
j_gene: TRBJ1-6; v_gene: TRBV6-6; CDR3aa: CASTGNYNSPLHF
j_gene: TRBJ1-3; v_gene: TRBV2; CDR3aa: CASSDQTTGNTIYF
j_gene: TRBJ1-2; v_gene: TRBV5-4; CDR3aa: CASSRDTSYGYTF
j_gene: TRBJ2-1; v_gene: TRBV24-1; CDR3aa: CATSDERPNNEQFF
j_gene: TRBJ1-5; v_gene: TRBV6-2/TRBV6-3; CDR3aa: CAGRQRHGPQHF
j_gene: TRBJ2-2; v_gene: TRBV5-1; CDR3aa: CASTPGQGANTGELFF
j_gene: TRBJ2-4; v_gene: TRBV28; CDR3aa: CASSVTGLRLAKNIQYF